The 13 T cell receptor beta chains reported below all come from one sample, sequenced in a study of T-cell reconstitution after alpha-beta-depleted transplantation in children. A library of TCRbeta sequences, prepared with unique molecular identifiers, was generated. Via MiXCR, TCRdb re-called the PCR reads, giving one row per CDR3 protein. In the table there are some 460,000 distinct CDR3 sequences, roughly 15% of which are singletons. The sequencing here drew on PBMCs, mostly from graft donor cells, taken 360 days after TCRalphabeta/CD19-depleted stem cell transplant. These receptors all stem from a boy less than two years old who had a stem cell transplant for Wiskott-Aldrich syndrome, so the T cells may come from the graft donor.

Written as DNA, the CDR3 is TGCAGCGTTGACAGGGGGCTAGAGACCCAGTACTTC. Translated: CSVDRGLETQYF. The chain uses TRBV29-1 and TRBJ2-5; 8 nucleotides align to TRBD1. This CDR3 comprises 12 residues. CDR1 is SQVTM and CDR2 is ANQGSEA in the germline V gene. With V trimmed by 3 bases and J by 4 bases, 1 base remained unmatched.

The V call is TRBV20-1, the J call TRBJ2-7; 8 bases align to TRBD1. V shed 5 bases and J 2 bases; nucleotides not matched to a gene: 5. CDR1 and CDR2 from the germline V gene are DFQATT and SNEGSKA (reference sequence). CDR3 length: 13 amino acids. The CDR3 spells CSAGQGGTYEQYF. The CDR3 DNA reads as TGCAGTGCTGGACAGGGAGGTACCTACGAGCAGTACTTC.

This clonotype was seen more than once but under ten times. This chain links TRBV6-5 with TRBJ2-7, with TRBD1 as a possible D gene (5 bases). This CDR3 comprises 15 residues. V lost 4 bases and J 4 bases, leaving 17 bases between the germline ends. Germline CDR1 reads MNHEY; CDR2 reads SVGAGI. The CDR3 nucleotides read TGTGCCAGCAGTTCTCCCAGGGTGACGTGGTACGAGCAGTACTTC. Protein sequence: CASSSPRVTWYEQYF.

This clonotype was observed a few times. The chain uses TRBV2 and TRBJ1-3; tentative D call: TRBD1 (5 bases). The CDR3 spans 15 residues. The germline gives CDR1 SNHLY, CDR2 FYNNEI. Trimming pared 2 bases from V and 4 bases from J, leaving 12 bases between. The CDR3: CASSETGGSGNTIYF. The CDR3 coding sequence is TGTGCCAGCAGTGAAACGGGGGGATCCGGAAACACCATATATTTT.

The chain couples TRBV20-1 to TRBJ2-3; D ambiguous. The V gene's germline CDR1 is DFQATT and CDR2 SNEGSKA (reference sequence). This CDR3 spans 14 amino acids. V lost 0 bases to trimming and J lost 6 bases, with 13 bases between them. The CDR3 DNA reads TGCAGTGCTAGAGACGGGTTTAGTCCCGATACGCAGTATTTT. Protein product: CSARDGFSPDTQYF.

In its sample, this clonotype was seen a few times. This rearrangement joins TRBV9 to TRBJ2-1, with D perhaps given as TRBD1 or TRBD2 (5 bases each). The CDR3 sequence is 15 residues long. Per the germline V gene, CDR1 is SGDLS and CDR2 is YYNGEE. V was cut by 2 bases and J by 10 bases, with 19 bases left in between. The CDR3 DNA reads TGTGCCAGCAGCGTCCGTTGGGACGGGCACGGGGAGCAGTTCTTC. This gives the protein CASSVRWDGHGEQFF.

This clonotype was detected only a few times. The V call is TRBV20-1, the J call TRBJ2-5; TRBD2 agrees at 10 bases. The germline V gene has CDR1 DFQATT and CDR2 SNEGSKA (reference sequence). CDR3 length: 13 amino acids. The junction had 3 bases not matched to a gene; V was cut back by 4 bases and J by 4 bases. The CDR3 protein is CSATRLAGETQYF. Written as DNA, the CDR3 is TGCAGTGCTACCCGACTAGCGGGAGAGACCCAGTACTTC.

This CDR3 reads CASRHLARNEKLFF. CDR3 sequence (DNA): TGTGCCAGCAGACATCTCGCCAGGAATGAAAAACTGTTTTTT. V and J are TRBV7-9 and TRBJ1-4; D call uncertain. The CDR3 is 14 residues long. Trimming stripped 6 bases from V and 5 bases from J, with 13 bases between. Germline CDR1 reads SEHNR; CDR2 reads FQNEAQ (reference sequence).

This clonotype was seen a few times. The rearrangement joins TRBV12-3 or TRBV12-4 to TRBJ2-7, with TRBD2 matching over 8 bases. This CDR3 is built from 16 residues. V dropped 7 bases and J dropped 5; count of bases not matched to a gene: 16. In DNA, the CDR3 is TGTGCCAGCACCCTAGGATCGGGAGGGCTTAGGAACGAGCAGTACTTC. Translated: CASTLGSGGLRNEQYF.

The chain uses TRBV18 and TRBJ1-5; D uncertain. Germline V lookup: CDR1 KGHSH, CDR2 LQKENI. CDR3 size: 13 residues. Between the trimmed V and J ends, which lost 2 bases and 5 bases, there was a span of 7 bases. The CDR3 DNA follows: TGTGCCAGCTCACCAACGACGGATCAGCCCCAGCATTTT. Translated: CASSPTTDQPQHF.

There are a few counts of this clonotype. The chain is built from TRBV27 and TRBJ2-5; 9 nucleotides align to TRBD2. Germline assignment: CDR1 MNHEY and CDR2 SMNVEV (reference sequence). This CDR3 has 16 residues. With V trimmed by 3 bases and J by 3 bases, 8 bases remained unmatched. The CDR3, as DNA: TGTGCCAGCAGTTTCCTAGCGGGGAAGAGGGAAGAGACCCAGTACTTC. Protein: CASSFLAGKREETQYF.

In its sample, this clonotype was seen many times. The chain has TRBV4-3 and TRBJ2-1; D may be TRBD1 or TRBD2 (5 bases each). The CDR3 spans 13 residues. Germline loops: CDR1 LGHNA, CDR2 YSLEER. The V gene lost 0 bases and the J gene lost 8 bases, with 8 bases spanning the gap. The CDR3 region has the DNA TGCGCCAGCAGCCAAGAGGGGCGGGATGAGCAGTTCTTC. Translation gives CASSQEGRDEQFF.

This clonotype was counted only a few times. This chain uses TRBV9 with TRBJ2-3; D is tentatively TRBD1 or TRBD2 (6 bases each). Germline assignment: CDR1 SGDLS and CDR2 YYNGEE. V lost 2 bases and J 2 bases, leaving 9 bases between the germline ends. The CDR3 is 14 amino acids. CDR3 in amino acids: CASSVGGLTDTQYF. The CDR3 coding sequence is TGTGCCAGCAGCGTGGGGGGCCTCACAGATACGCAGTATTTT. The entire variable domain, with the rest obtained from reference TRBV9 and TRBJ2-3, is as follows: DSGVTQTPKHLITATGQRVTLRCSPRSGDLSVYWYQQSLDQGLQFLIQYYNGEERAKGNILERFSAQQFPDLHSELNLSSLELGDSALYFCASSVGGLTDTQYFGPGTRLTVL.